This TCR beta chain was captured by sequencing in a study of cytomegalovirus exposure and HLA in healthy donors. The study's findings and limits: In a later analysis, common viral pathogens appeared linked to several of the most significant clusters.

60 Vbeta and 13 Jbeta primers were used in PCR. Libraries were prepared by immunoSEQ multiplex PCR; TCRdb keeps only in-frame clonotypes and omits some of them. This sample has 76,000 or so clones, with around four fifths found just once. A remark on this clone: Its antigen remains unknown.

Sequencing used PBMCs. The clonotype originates from a woman in her forties in good health and CMV-seropositive.

CDR3 DNA sequence: TGTGCCAGCAGCTTAGCGTTAGCGGGGGCTCTCTCCTACGAGCAGTACTTC. This translates into CASSLALAGALSYEQYF. V and J are TRBV7-2 and TRBJ2-7; 9 nucleotides match TRBD2. CDR1 and CDR2 (germline): SGHTA, FQGNSA. Trimming at V came to 0 bases and at J to 0 bases, leaving 6 bases not matched to a gene. The CDR3 is 17 residues long.